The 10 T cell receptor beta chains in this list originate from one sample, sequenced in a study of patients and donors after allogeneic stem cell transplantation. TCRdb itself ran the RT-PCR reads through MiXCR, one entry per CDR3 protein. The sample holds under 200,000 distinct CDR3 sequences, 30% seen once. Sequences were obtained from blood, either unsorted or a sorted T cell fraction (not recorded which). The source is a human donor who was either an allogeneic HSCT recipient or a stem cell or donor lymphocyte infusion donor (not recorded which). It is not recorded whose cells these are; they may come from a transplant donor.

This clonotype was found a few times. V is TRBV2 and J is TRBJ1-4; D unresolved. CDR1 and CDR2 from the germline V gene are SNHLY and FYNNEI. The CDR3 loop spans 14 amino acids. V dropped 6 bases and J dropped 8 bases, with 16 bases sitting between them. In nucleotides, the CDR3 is TGTGCCAGCAGAGTAACCCCACGTCCCGAAAAACTGTTTTTT. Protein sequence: CASRVTPRPEKLFF.

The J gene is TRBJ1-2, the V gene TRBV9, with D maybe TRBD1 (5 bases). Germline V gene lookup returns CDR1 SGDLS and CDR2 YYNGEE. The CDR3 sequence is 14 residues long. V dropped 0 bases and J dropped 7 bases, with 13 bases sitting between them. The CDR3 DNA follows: TGTGCCAGCAGCGTAGCTGAGGGGAGAGCTGGCTACACCTTC. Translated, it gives CASSVAEGRAGYTF.

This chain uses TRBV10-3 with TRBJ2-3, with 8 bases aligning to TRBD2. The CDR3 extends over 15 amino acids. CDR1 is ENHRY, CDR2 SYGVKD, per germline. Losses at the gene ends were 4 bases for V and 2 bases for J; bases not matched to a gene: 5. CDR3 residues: CAISGQAGVTDTQYF. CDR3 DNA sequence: TGTGCCATCAGTGGTCAAGCGGGAGTCACAGATACGCAGTATTTT.

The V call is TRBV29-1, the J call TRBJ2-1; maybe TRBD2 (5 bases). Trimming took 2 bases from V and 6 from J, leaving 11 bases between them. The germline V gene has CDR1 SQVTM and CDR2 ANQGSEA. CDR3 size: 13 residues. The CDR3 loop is CSVEKRALNEQFF. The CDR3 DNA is TGCAGCGTTGAAAAGAGGGCTCTCAATGAGCAGTTCTTC.

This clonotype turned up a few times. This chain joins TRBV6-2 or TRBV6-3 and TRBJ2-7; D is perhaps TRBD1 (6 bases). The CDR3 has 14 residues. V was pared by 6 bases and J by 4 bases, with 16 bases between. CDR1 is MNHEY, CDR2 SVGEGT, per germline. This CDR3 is CASRKPGHPYEQYF. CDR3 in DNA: TGTGCCAGCAGAAAACCGGGACATCCATACGAGCAGTACTTC.

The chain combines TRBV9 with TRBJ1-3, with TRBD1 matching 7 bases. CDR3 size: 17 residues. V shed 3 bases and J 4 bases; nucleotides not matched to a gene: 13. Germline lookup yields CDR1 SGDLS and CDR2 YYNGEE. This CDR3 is CASSALSGGKRGNTIYF. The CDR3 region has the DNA TGTGCCAGCAGCGCCTTATCAGGGGGAAAACGCGGAAACACCATATATTTT. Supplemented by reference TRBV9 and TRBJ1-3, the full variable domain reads DSGVTQTPKHLITATGQRVTLRCSPRSGDLSVYWYQQSLDQGLQFLIQYYNGEERAKGNILERFSAQQFPDLHSELNLSSLELGDSALYFCASSALSGGKRGNTIYFGEGSWLTVV.

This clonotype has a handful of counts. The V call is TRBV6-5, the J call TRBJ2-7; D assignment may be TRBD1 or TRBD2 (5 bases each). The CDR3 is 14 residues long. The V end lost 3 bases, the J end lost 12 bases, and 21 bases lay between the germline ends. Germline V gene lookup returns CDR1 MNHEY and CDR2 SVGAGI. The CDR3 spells CASSYRGDGAPRYF. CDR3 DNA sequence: TGTGCCAGCAGTTATAGAGGGGACGGTGCTCCGCGGTACTTC.

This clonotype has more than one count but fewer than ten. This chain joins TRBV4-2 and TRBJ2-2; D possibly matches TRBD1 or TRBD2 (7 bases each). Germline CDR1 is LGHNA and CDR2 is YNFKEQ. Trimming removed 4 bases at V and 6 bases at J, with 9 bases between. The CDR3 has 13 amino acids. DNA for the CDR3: TGTGCCAGCAGCCCAGGGGGGGCCGGGGAGCTGTTTTTT. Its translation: CASSPGGAGELFF.

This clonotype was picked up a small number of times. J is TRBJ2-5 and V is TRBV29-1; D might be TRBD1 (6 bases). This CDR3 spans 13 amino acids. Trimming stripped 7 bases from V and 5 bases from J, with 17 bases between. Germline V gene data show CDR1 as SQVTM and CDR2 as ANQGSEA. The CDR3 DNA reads TGCAGCGCCAAACAGGGCGCCGGGGAGACCCAGTACTTC. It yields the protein CSAKQGAGETQYF.

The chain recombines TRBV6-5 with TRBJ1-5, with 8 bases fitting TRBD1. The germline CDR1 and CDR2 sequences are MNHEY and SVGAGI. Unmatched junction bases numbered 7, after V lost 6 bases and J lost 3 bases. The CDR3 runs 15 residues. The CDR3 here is CASSAQGAFNQPQHF. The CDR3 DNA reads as TGTGCCAGCAGCGCCCAGGGGGCCTTCAATCAGCCCCAGCATTTT.